This TCR beta chain was retrieved from a study of vaccination effects on CD4 cells after COVID-19. Study-wide context: Each participant received a vaccine that was either BNT162b2 or mRNA-1273, given as two doses.

Of note for this clone: Its antigen is as yet unknown.

This CDR3 region has 14 residues. Trimming shortened V by 8 bases and J by 2 bases, and 15 bases separated the two germline ends. Per the germline V gene, CDR1 is LGHNT and CDR2 is FRNRAP. Measured with immunoSEQ multiplex PCR; TCRdb has only the in-frame clones, and not every one. Among about 63,000 clones, approximately 71% were seen once, and the ten largest hold about 3.5%. Sequencing was preceded by expansion of antigen-specific CD4+ T cells with viral peptide pools in the ViraFEST assay. The authors isolated CD4+ T cells after around 10 days of culture. All vaccine recipients tested negative for nucleocapsid antibodies and had never contracted SARS-CoV-2 infection. Every well housed two million PBMC, which grew in culture alongside about 11 IU/ml IL-2 and 10 ug/ml peptides. At days 3 and 7, half of the medium was exchanged for IL-2 medium.

The sample here was CD4+ T cells from PBMCs cultured with HCoV-OC43 spike peptides, taken before COVID-19 vaccination. Described subset: HCoV-OC43 spike overlapping peptide pool stimulation. The chain uses TRBV12-5 and TRBJ2-5; the D gene is possibly TRBD2 (7 bases). The origin of this receptor is a human donor who received a COVID-19 vaccine. The CDR3 DNA follows: TGTGCTAGTCTCTTGGCGGGGGCTCAAGAGACCCAGTACTTC. It is translated as CASLLAGAQETQYF.